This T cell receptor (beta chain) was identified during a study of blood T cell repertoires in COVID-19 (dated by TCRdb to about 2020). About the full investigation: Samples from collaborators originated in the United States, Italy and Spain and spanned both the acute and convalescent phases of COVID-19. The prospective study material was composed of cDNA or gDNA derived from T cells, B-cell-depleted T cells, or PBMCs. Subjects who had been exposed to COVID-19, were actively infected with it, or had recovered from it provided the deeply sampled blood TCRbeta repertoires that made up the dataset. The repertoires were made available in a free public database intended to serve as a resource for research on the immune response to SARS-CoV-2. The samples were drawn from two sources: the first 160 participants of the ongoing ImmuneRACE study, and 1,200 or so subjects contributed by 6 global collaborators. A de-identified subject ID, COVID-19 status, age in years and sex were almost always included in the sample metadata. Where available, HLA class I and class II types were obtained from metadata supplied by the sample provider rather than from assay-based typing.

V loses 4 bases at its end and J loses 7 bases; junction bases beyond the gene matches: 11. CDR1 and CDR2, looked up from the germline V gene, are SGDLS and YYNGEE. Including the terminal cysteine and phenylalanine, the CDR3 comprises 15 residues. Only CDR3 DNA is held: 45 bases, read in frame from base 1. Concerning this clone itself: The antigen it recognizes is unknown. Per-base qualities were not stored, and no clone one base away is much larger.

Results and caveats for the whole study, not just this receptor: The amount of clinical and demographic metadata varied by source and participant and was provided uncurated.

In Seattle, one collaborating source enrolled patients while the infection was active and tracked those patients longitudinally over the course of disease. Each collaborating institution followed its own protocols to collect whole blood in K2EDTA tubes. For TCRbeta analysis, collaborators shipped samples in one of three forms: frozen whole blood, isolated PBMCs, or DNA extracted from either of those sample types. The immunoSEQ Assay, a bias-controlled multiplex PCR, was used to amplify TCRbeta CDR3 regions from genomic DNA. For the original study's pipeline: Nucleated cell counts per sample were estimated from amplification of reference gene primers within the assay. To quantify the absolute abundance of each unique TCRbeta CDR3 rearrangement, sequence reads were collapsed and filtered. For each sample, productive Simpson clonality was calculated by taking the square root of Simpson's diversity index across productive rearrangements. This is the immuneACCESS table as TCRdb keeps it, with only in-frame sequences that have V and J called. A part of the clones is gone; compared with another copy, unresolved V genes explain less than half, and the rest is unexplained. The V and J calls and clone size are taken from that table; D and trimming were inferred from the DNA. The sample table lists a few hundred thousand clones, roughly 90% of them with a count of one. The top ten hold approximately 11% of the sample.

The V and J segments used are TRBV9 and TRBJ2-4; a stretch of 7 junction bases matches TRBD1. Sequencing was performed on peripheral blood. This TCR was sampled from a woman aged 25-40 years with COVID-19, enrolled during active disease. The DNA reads TGTGCCAGCAGCCCGGGAAACAGGGGCCAGAACATTCAGTACTTC. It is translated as CASSPGNRGQNIQYF.